Following are 13 T cell receptor beta chains from one sample sequenced in a study of cytomegalovirus exposure and HLA in healthy donors. The PCR had 60 Vbeta and 13 Jbeta primers. The table came from immunoSEQ multiplex PCR; TCRdb's copy has only in-frame clones and leaves some out. The sample has a few hundred thousand clones, roughly 81% seen once. The sample taken for sequencing was PBMCs. The receptors stem from a woman aged 40-49 years in good health and CMV-seropositive.

This sequence joins TRBV18 and TRBJ1-2; tentatively, D is TRBD1 (5 bases). Trimming left V 2 bases short and J 0 bases short, with 10 bases between. The germline CDR1 and CDR2 sequences are KGHSH and LQKENI. The CDR3 loop spans 15 amino acids. The CDR3 is CASSPFGGSNYGYTF. CDR3 DNA sequence: TGTGCCAGCTCACCATTTGGGGGGTCTAACTATGGCTACACCTTC.

V usage is TRBV28 and J usage is TRBJ2-1; 11 bases match TRBD1. This CDR3 has 17 residues. Germline V CDR1 and CDR2: MDHEN, SYDVKM. V was pared by 3 bases and J by 9 bases, with 13 bases of the junction left unmatched. The CDR3 loop reads CASSLWGGTGGLVEQFF. DNA for the CDR3: TGTGCCAGCAGTTTGTGGGGCGGGACAGGGGGGTTAGTTGAGCAGTTCTTC.

This chain links TRBV9 with TRBJ2-3; D might be TRBD2 (6 bases). The germline V gene encodes CDR1 SGDLS and CDR2 YYNGEE. The V gene lost 4 bases and the J gene lost 2 bases, with 14 bases spanning the gap. The CDR3 loop spans 15 amino acids. In DNA, the CDR3 is TGTGCCAGCAGCCCCCCCCCGCGGGACACAGATACGCAGTATTTT. It encodes CASSPPPRDTDTQYF.

CDR3 in amino acids: CASRGAVEAGANVLTF. The CDR3 nucleotides are TGTGCCAGCAGAGGGGCAGTAGAAGCTGGGGCCAACGTCCTGACTTTC. The chain employs TRBV27 and TRBJ2-6, with D perhaps TRBD1 (5 bases). The V and J ends lost 6 bases and 2 bases respectively, with 14 bases between them. Germline CDR1 is MNHEY and CDR2 is SMNVEV (reference sequence). CDR3 length: 16 amino acids.

This clone has more than one count but fewer than ten. The chain carries TRBV5-5 and TRBJ2-7; 9 bases map to TRBD1. Germline lookup yields CDR1 SGHKS and CDR2 YYEKEE (reference sequence). The CDR3 has 14 residues. With 0 bases clipped from V and 7 bases from J, the junction kept 5 bases outside the gene matches. The CDR3 region has the DNA TGTGCCAGCAGCTTGGACAGGGGGCAAATTGAGCAGTACTTC. Translated, it gives CASSLDRGQIEQYF.

The CDR3 DNA sequence: TGTGCCAGTAGTATAGTAGCGAGTTTGTACAATGAGCAGTTCTTC. Protein product: CASSIVASLYNEQFF. The chain carries TRBV19 and TRBJ2-1; a weak D match, TRBD2 (5 bases). The CDR3 extends over 15 amino acids. V lost 1 base and J 4 bases, leaving 11 bases between the germline ends. The germline V gene has CDR1 LNHDA and CDR2 SQIVND (reference sequence).

The table lists this clone with a few counts. The rearrangement links TRBV7-3 to TRBJ2-7, with 9 nucleotides matching TRBD2. The CDR3 runs to 17 residues. In germline, CDR1 is SGHTA, CDR2 FQGTGA. The ends lost 7 bases at V and 4 bases at J; junction bases unmatched: 17. In nucleotides, the CDR3 is TGTGCCAGCATCCCAGGGGCTAGTAGCGGGAGTAGTTACGAGCAGTACTTC. The encoded protein is CASIPGASSGSSYEQYF.

This chain connects TRBV4-3 to TRBJ2-5; D not resolved. The J call could be wrong; TRBJ2-7 is a better fit for the DNA end. CDR1 and CDR2 (germline): LGHNA, YSLEER. The CDR3 consists of 15 residues. The CDR3 loop is CASSQAYDSSYEQYF. The CDR3 bases are TGCGCCAGCAGCCAAGCCTACGATAGCTCCTACGAGCAGTACTTC.

J is TRBJ1-1 and V is TRBV19; D remains unclear. Trimming removed 5 bases at V and 0 bases at J, with 16 bases between. Germline CDR1 is LNHDA and CDR2 is SQIVND (reference sequence). The CDR3 is 16 residues long. In DNA, the CDR3 is TGTGCCAGTAGTCCGTCCTCGGCCAGGTTGAACACTGAAGCTTTCTTT. Its protein is CASSPSSARLNTEAFF. Combining the CDR3 with reference TRBV19 and TRBJ1-1 gives the whole variable domain DGGITQSPKYLFRKEGQNVTLSCEQNLNHDAMYWYRQDPGQGLRLIYYSQIVNDFQKGDIAEGYSVSREKKESFPLTVTSAQKNPTAFYLCASSPSSARLNTEAFFGQGTRLTVV.

This sequence joins TRBV10-1 and TRBJ1-3; D is unclear. CDR3 length: 13 residues. V was pared by 6 bases and J by 2 bases, with 8 bases between. Germline loops: CDR1 WNHNN, CDR2 SYGVQD (reference sequence). The CDR3 region is CASSLGAGNTIYF. The CDR3 DNA follows: TGCGCCAGCAGCCTCGGGGCTGGAAACACCATATATTTT.

This chain joins TRBV27 and TRBJ2-3; unclear D gene. CDR1 is MNHEY, CDR2 SMNVEV, per germline (reference sequence). CDR3 length: 13 amino acids. The V end was cut by 2 bases, the J end by 5 bases, with 8 bases between. The CDR3 nucleotides are TGTGCCAGCAGTTTACACGAGAAAGATACGCAGTATTTT. Its protein is CASSLHEKDTQYF.

The rearrangement links TRBV7-6 to TRBJ2-5, with 8 bases fitting TRBD2. After removal of 5 bases from V and 3 bases from J, the junction contained 8 bases not matched to a gene. The CDR3 runs 15 residues. Germline loops: CDR1 SGHVS, CDR2 FNYEAQ. CDR3: CASSPLAGVEETQYF. The CDR3 DNA sequence: TGTGCCAGCAGCCCCCTAGCGGGTGTGGAAGAGACCCAGTACTTC.

The chain combines TRBV5-1 with TRBJ2-7, with 14 bases lining up with TRBD2. V lost 4 bases and J lost 5; bases outside the gene matches: 8. Germline V CDR1 and CDR2: SGHRS, YFSETQ. This CDR3 is built from 16 residues. The CDR3 sequence is CASSRGTSGRGDEQYF. The CDR3 DNA reads TGCGCCAGCAGCCGAGGGACTAGCGGGAGAGGCGACGAGCAGTACTTC.